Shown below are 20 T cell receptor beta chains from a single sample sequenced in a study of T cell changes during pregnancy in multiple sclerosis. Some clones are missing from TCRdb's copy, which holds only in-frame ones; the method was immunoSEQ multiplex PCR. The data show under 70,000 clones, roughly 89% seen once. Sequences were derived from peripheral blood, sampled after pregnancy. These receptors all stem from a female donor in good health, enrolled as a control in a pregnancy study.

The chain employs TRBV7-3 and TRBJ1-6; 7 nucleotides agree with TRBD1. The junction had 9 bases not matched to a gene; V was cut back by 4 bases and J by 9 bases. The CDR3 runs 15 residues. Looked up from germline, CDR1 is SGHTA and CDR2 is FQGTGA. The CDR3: CASSSRQGVGSPLHF. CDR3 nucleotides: TGTGCCAGCAGCTCTCGACAGGGTGTAGGTTCACCCCTCCACTTT.

In DNA form, the CDR3 reads TGTGCCATCAGCGAGACAGGGGGCCATGGCTACACCTTC. Its protein is CAISETGGHGYTF. The V gene is TRBV10-3, the J gene TRBJ1-2; TRBD1 aligns across 10 bases. CDR3 length: 13 amino acids. CDR1 and CDR2 (germline): ENHRY, SYGVKD. Trimming took 6 bases from V and 6 from J; bases not matched to a gene: 4.

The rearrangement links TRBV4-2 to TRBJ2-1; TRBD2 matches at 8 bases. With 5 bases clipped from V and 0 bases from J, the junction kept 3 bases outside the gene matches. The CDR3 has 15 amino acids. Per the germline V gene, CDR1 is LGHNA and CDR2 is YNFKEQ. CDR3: CASSSSGSSYNEQFF. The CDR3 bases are TGTGCCAGCAGCTCAAGCGGGAGCTCCTACAATGAGCAGTTCTTC.

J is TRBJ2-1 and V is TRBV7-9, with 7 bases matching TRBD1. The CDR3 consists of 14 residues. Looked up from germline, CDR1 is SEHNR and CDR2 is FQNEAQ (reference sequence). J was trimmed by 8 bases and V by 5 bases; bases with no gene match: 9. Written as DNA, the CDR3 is TGTGCCAGCAGCCTACAGGGGCAGGTGGATGAGCAGTTCTTC. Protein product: CASSLQGQVDEQFF.

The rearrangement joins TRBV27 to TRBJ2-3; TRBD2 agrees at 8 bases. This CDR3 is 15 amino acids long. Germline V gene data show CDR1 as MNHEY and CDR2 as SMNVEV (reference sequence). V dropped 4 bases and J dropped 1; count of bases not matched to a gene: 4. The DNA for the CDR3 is TGTGCCAGCAGTTCCATTAGCGGGGGCACAGATACGCAGTATTTT. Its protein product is CASSSISGGTDTQYF.

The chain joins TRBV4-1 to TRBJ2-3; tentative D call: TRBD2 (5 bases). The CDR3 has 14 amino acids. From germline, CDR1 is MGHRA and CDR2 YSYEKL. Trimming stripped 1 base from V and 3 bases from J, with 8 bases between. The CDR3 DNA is TGCGCCAGCAGCCAAGCAAGGAGGACAGATACGCAGTATTTT. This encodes CASSQARRTDTQYF.

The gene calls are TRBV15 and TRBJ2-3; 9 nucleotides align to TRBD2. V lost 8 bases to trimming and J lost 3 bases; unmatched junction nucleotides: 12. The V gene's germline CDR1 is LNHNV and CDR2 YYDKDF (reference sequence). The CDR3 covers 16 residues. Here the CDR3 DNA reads TGTGCCACCCTTGACGGGAGTAGCGGGGGAACAGATACGCAGTATTTT. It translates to CATLDGSSGGTDTQYF.

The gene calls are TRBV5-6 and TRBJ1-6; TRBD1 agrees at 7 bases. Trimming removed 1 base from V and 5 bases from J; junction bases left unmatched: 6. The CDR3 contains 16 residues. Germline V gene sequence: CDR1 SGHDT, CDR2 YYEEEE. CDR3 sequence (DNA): TGTGCCAGCAGCTTGTGGTTACAGGGGAATAATTCACCCCTCCACTTT. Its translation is CASSLWLQGNNSPLHF. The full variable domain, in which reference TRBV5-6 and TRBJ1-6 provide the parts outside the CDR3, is DAGVTQSPTHLIKTRGQQVTLRCSPKSGHDTVSWYQQALGQGPQFIFQYYEEEERQRGNFPDRFSGHQFPNYSSELNVNALLLGDSALYLCASSLWLQGNNSPLHFGNGTRLTVT.

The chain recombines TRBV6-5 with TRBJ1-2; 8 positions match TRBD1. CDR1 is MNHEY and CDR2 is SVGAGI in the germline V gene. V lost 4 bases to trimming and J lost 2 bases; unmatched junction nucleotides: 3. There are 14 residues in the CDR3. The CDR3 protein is CASSFRQGNYGYTF. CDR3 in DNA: TGTGCCAGCAGTTTTAGACAGGGGAACTATGGCTACACCTTC.

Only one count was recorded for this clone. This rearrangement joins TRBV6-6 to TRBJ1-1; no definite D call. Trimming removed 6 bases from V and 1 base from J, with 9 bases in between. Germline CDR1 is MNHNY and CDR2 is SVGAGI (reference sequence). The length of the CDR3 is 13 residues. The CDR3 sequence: CASSSRGNTEAFF. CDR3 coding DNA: TGTGCCAGCAGCAGTCGAGGGAACACTGAAGCTTTCTTT.

The CDR3 sequence is CASSSSDRGVNQPQHF. Here the CDR3 DNA reads TGTGCCAGCAGTTCCTCCGACAGGGGCGTCAATCAGCCCCAGCATTTT. The chain links TRBV6-6 to TRBJ1-5; 8 bases agree with TRBD1. The V and J ends lost 4 bases and 3 bases, in that order; junction bases with no gene match: 8. Germline CDR1 and CDR2: MNHNY and SVGAGI (reference sequence). This CDR3 is 16 amino acids long.

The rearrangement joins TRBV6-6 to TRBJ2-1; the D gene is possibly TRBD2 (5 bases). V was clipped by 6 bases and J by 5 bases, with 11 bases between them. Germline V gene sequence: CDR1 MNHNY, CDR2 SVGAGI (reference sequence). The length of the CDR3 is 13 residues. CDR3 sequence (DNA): TGTGCCAGCAGCCCCATCGGGGACAATGAGCAGTTCTTC. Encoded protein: CASSPIGDNEQFF.

This CDR3 reads CASSLGGGVYEQYF. Written as DNA, the CDR3 is TGTGCCAGCAGCTTGGGAGGGGGAGTCTACGAGCAGTACTTC. The V and J genes are TRBV5-6 and TRBJ2-7, with TRBD1 as a possible D gene (6 bases). CDR3 length equals 14 residues. The germline gives CDR1 SGHDT, CDR2 YYEEEE. Trimming removed 0 bases from V and 3 bases from J, with 10 bases in between.

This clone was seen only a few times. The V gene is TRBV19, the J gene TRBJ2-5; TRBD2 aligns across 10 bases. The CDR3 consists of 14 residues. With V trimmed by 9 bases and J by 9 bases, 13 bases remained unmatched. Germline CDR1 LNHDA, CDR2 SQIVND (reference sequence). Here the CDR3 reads CASSTSGAAWAQYF. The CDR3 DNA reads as TGTGCCAGCTCTACTAGCGGGGCTGCGTGGGCCCAGTACTTC.

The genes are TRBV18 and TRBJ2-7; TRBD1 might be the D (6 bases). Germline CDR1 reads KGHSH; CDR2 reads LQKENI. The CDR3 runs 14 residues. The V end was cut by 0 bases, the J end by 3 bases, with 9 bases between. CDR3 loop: CASSPPGQNYEQYF. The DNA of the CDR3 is TGTGCCAGCTCACCACCAGGACAGAACTACGAGCAGTACTTC.

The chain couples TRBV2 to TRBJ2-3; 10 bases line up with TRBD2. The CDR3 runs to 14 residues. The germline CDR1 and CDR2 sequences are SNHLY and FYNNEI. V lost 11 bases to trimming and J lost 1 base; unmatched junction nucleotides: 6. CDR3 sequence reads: CASLAGARTDTQYF. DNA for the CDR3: TGTGCCTCCCTAGCGGGGGCCCGCACAGATACGCAGTATTTT.

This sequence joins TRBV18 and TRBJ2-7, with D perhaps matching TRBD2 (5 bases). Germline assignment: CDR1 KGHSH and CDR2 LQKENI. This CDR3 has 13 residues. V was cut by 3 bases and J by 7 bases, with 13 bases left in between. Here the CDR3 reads CASSPETSGEQYF. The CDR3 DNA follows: TGTGCCAGCTCACCGGAAACCAGCGGAGAGCAGTACTTC.

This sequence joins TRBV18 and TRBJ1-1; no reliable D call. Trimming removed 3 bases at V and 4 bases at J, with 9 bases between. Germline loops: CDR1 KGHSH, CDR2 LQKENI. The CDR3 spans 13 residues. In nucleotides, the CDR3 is TGTGCCAGCTCACCCTCATCGGTCACTGAAGCTTTCTTT. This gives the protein CASSPSSVTEAFF.

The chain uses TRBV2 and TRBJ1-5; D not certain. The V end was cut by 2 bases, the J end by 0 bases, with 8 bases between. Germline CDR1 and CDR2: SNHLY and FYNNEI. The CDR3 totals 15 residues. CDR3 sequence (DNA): TGTGCCAGCAGTGAAATAGCCCTTAGCAATCAGCCCCAGCATTTT. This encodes CASSEIALSNQPQHF.

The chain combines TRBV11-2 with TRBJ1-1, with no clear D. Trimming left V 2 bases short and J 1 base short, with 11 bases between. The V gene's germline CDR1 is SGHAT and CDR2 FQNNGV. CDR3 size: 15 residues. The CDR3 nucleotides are TGTGCCAGCAGCTTATCTCTTGGCGGGAACACTGAAGCTTTCTTT. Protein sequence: CASSLSLGGNTEAFF.